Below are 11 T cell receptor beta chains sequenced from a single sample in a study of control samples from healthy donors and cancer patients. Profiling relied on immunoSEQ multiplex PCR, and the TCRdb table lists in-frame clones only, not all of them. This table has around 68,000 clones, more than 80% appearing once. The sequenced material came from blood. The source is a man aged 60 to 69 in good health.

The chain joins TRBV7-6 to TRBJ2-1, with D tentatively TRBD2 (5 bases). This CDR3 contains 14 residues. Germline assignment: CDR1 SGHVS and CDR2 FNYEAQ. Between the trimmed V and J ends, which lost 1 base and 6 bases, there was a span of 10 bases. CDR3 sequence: CASSLGGVINEQFF. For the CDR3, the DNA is TGTGCCAGCAGCTTAGGGGGAGTAATCAATGAGCAGTTCTTC.

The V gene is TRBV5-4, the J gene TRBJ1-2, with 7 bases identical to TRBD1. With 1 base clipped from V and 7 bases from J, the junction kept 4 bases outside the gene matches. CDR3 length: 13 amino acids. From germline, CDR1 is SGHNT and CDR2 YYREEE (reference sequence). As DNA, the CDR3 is TGTGCCAGCAGCTTGAAGGGGGCCTCTGGCTACACCTTC. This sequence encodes CASSLKGASGYTF.

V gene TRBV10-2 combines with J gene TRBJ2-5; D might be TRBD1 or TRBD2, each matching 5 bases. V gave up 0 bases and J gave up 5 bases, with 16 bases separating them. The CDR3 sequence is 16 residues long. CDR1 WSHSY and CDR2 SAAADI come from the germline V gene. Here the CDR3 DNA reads TGCGCCAGCAGTGAGTCTTATGGGGGAGAGGGCGAGACCCAGTACTTC. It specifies CASSESYGGEGETQYF.

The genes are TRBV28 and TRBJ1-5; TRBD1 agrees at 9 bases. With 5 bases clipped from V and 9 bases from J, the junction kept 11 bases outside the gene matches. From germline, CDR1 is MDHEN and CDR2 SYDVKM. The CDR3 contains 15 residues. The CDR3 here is CASSTAGTGLRPQHF. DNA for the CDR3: TGTGCCAGCAGTACAGCCGGGACAGGGCTGAGGCCCCAGCATTTT.

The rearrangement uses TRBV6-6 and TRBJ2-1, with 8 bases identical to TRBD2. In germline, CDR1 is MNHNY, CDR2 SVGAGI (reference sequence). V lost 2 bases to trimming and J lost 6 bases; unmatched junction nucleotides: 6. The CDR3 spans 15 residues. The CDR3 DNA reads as TGTGCCAGCAGTTACCGCGCGGGAGGAGGCAATGAGCAGTTCTTC. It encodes CASSYRAGGGNEQFF.

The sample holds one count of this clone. The CDR3 DNA reads as TGTGCCAGCACCACCCACGCTGGAAACACCATATATTTT. Protein product: CASTTHAGNTIYF. J is TRBJ1-3 and V is TRBV6-5, with D unresolved. V was clipped by 7 bases and J by 2 bases, with 9 bases between them. CDR1 and CDR2 (germline): MNHEY, SVGAGI. The CDR3 contains 13 residues.

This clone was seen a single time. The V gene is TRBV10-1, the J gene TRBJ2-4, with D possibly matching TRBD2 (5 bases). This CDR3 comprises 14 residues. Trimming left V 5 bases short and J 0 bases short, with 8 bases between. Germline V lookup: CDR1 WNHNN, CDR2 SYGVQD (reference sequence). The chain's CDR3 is CASSWAGAKNIQYF. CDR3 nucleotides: TGCGCCAGCAGTTGGGCGGGAGCCAAAAACATTCAGTACTTC.

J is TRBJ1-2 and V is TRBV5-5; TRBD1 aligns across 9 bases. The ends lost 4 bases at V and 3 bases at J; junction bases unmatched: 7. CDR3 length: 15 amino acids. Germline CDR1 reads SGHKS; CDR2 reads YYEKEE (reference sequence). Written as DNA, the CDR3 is TGTGCCAGCAGCCCTAACAGGGGGCGGGACTATGGCTACACCTTC. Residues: CASSPNRGRDYGYTF.

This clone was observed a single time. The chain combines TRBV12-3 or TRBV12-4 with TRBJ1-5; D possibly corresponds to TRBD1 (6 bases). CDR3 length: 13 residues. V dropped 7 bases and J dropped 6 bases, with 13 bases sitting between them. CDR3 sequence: CASTIRGAQPQHF. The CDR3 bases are TGTGCCAGCACCATAAGGGGGGCTCAGCCCCAGCATTTT.

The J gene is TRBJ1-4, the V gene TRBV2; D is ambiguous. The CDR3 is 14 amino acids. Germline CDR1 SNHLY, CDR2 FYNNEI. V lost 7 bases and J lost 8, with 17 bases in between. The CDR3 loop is CASNIRGFREKLFF. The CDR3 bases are TGTGCCAGCAATATCCGGGGATTCCGGGAAAAACTGTTTTTT.

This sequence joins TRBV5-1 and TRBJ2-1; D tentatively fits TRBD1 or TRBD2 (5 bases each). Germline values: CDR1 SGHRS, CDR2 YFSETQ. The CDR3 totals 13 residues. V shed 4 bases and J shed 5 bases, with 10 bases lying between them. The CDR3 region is CASSVGTHNEQFF. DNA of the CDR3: TGCGCCAGCAGCGTCGGGACCCACAATGAGCAGTTCTTC.